A single sample is the source of the 21 T cell receptor beta chains below, sequenced in a study of blood T cell repertoires in COVID-19. Profiled with immunoSEQ multiplex PCR; TCRdb holds only in-frame clones, not every one. This sample has 150,000 or so clones, with roughly 83% found just once. Sequenced: peripheral blood. These receptors were obtained from a woman aged 55-70 years with acute or convalescent COVID-19.

This clone appeared a single time. The chain recombines TRBV11-2 with TRBJ2-2, with 7 bases aligning to TRBD1. V dropped 7 bases and J dropped 0; count of bases not matched to a gene: 5. The V gene's germline CDR1 is SGHAT and CDR2 FQNNGV. The CDR3 consists of 15 residues. CDR3 in DNA: TGTGCCAGCAATCGGGACAGAACGAACACCGGGGAGCTGTTTTTT. As protein: CASNRDRTNTGELFF.

The chain uses TRBV11-2 and TRBJ2-3; 8 positions agree with TRBD2. CDR3 length: 16 residues. The J segment lost 1 base and the V segment lost 1 base, leaving 4 bases of the junction unmatched. Germline CDR1 SGHAT, CDR2 FQNNGV. CDR3 region: CASSLAGGLRTDTQYF. The CDR3, as DNA: TGTGCCAGCAGCTTAGCGGGGGGGCTGCGCACAGATACGCAGTATTTT.

The chain uses TRBV5-1 and TRBJ1-4; unclear D gene. V was trimmed by 0 bases and J by 6 bases, leaving 27 bases between them. The CDR3 extends over 20 amino acids. Germline loops: CDR1 SGHRS, CDR2 YFSETQ. CDR3 in DNA: TGCGCCAGCAGCTTGGCCACGAGGCAGAGACAAAGCGGTTGGGATGAAAAACTGTTTTTT. It codes for CASSLATRQRQSGWDEKLFF.

V gene TRBV6-5 combines with J gene TRBJ1-3; D unclear. The CDR3 totals 16 residues. V lost 0 bases to trimming and J lost 6 bases, with 15 bases between them. The V gene's germline CDR1 is MNHEY and CDR2 SVGAGI. The CDR3 here is CASSYSLFPTENTIYF. The CDR3 nucleotides read TGTGCCAGCAGTTACTCCCTTTTCCCAACTGAAAACACCATATATTTT.

Comment on this clone: Sequence at one end of the junction differs from germline and may be a read error. This rearrangement joins TRBV6-1 to TRBJ2-1; perhaps TRBD1 as D (5 bases). This CDR3 is built from 14 residues. Germline assignment: CDR1 MNHNS and CDR2 SASEGT. The CDR3: CASTELAGYNEQFF. In nucleotides, the CDR3 is TGTGCCAGCACTGAATTGGCAGGGTACAATGAGCAGTTCTTC.

V gene TRBV27 combines with J gene TRBJ1-5; 7 positions agree with TRBD1. The CDR3 contains 15 residues. Germline values: CDR1 MNHEY, CDR2 SMNVEV (reference sequence). Trimming at V came to 5 bases and at J to 4 bases, leaving 8 bases not matched to a gene. CDR3 residues: CASSTDRAENQPQHF. The DNA for the CDR3 is TGTGCCAGCAGTACCGACAGGGCCGAGAATCAGCCCCAGCATTTT.

The J gene is TRBJ1-6, the V gene TRBV27; the match to TRBD1 covers 7 bases. The CDR3 loop spans 14 amino acids. J was trimmed by 7 bases and V by 6 bases; bases with no gene match: 6. CDR1 MNHEY and CDR2 SMNVEV come from the germline V gene (reference sequence). The CDR3 DNA follows: TGTGCCAGCAGACGACAGGGTTTCAATTCACCCCTCCACTTT. Its translation: CASRRQGFNSPLHF.

This sequence joins TRBV27 and TRBJ1-1, with 10 bases lining up with TRBD1. After removal of 3 bases from V and 1 base from J, the junction contained 8 bases not matched to a gene. There are 17 residues in the CDR3. Germline lookup yields CDR1 MNHEY and CDR2 SMNVEV (reference sequence). CDR3 loop: CASSLTGQGVTNTEAFF. CDR3 coding DNA: TGTGCCAGCAGTTTGACAGGACAGGGGGTTACGAACACTGAAGCTTTCTTT.

The chain combines TRBV3-1 (or the pseudogene TRBV3-2) with TRBJ1-1, with 7 bases aligning to TRBD1. The V gene's germline CDR1 is LGHDT and CDR2 YNNKEL (reference sequence). CDR3 size: 14 residues. After removal of 4 bases from V and 5 bases from J, the junction contained 7 bases not matched to a gene. This chain's CDR3 is CASSPTGFWTEAFF. The CDR3 coding sequence is TGTGCCAGCAGCCCGACAGGGTTTTGGACTGAAGCTTTCTTT.

This clone appeared a few times. V is TRBV5-6 and J is TRBJ1-2; D ambiguous. This CDR3 is built from 14 residues. Germline CDR1 reads SGHDT; CDR2 reads YYEEEE. V shed 2 bases and J shed 5 bases, with 13 bases lying between them. This chain's CDR3 is CASSLTGRMYGYTF. DNA for the CDR3: TGTGCCAGCAGCTTAACTGGGAGGATGTATGGCTACACCTTC.

The rearrangement joins TRBV7-9 to TRBJ1-5; no clear D. V was pared by 5 bases and J by 12 bases, with 17 bases between. The CDR3 covers 13 residues. Germline values: CDR1 SEHNR, CDR2 FQNEAQ (reference sequence). This CDR3 is CASSSAVWAGQHF. The CDR3 coding sequence is TGTGCCAGCAGCAGTGCGGTCTGGGCGGGCCAGCATTTT.

The gene calls are TRBV18 and TRBJ2-7; D uncertain. The V gene lost 2 bases and the J gene lost 1 base, with 3 bases spanning the gap. Germline V CDR1 and CDR2: KGHSH, LQKENI. This CDR3 region has 12 residues. For the CDR3, the DNA is TGTGCCAGCTCACCAGAGTCCTACGAGCAGTACTTC. Its protein is CASSPESYEQYF.

This chain joins TRBV30 and TRBJ2-5; D remains ambiguous. With 3 bases removed from V and 3 bases from J, the gap between germline ends came to 8 bases. The CDR3 spans 12 residues. Germline V lookup: CDR1 GTSNPN, CDR2 SVGIG (reference sequence). The CDR3 spells CAWSPSEETQYF. CDR3 sequence (DNA): TGTGCCTGGAGCCCGAGCGAAGAGACCCAGTACTTC.

This chain links TRBV5-4 with TRBJ1-2, with 7 bases aligning to TRBD1. This CDR3 region has 13 residues. Germline CDR1 reads SGHNT; CDR2 reads YYREEE (reference sequence). V lost 2 bases to trimming and J lost 3 bases; unmatched junction nucleotides: 1. The CDR3 coding sequence is TGTGCCAGCAGCTTAACAGGGGACTATGGCTACACCTTC. This sequence encodes CASSLTGDYGYTF.

J is TRBJ2-3 and V is TRBV11-3; maybe TRBD1 (5 bases). Trimming pared 4 bases from V and 5 bases from J, leaving 13 bases between. Germline V gene sequence: CDR1 SGHNT, CDR2 YENEEA. CDR3 length: 14 amino acids. The chain's CDR3 is CASSSKGARDTQYF. The CDR3 nucleotides are TGTGCCAGCAGCTCAAAAGGGGCGCGAGATACGCAGTATTTT.

The chain links TRBV5-1 to TRBJ2-3; the D is unclear. V dropped 2 bases and J dropped 0 bases, with 7 bases sitting between them. Germline V gene data show CDR1 as SGHRS and CDR2 as YFSETQ. The CDR3 runs to 14 residues. The DNA for the CDR3 is TGCGCCAGCAGCTTACAGAGTAGCACAGATACGCAGTATTTT. Translating it yields CASSLQSSTDTQYF.

This clone showed up just once. This chain uses TRBV29-1 with TRBJ1-1, with a possible D match to TRBD1 (6 bases). Germline CDR1 is SQVTM and CDR2 is ANQGSEA. The CDR3 runs to 12 residues. The CDR3 sequence is CGVAGANTEAFF. In DNA, the CDR3 is TGCGGGGTCGCAGGGGCGAACACTGAAGCTTTCTTT. The full variable domain, with the rest looked up from reference TRBV29-1 and TRBJ1-1, is SAVISQKPSRDICQRGTSLTIQCQVDSQVTMMFWYRQQPGQSLTLIATANQGSEATYESGFVIDKFPISRPNLTFSTLTVSNMSPEDSSIYLCGVAGANTEAFFGQGTRLTVV.

The rearrangement joins TRBV6-1 to TRBJ2-7; 8 bases are a match to TRBD1. The junction had 5 bases not matched to a gene; V was cut back by 3 bases and J by 4 bases. The germline CDR1 and CDR2 sequences are MNHNS and SASEGT. This CDR3 is 14 amino acids long. DNA of the CDR3: TGTGCCAGCAGTGAGGACAGGGAATTTTACGAGCAGTACTTC. Residues: CASSEDREFYEQYF.

The V and J genes are TRBV28 and TRBJ1-1; the D is unclear. The germline V and J ends were trimmed by 1 base and 3 bases, with 6 bases remaining between them. Germline loops: CDR1 MDHEN, CDR2 SYDVKM. The CDR3 covers 13 residues. CDR3 DNA: TGTGCCAGCAGTTTATACCTAGACACTGAAGCTTTCTTT. Encoded protein: CASSLYLDTEAFF.

The chain combines TRBV10-3 with TRBJ1-5; no reliable D call. The CDR3 has 12 residues. V lost 3 bases, J lost 7 bases, and 7 bases lay in between. Germline CDR1 reads ENHRY; CDR2 reads SYGVKD. The CDR3 protein is CAISEGGQPQHF. For the CDR3, the DNA is TGTGCCATCAGTGAAGGAGGGCAGCCCCAGCATTTT.

This clone turned up a few times. The V gene is TRBV6-2 or TRBV6-3, the J gene TRBJ2-7; 8 bases fit TRBD1. The CDR3 covers 13 residues. With 0 bases clipped from V and 6 bases from J, the junction kept 1 base outside the gene matches. Per germline, CDR1 MNHEY and CDR2 SVGEGT. The chain's CDR3 is CASSYSDRGEQYV. In nucleotides, the CDR3 is TGTGCCAGCAGTTACTCCGACAGGGGCGAGCAGTACGTC.